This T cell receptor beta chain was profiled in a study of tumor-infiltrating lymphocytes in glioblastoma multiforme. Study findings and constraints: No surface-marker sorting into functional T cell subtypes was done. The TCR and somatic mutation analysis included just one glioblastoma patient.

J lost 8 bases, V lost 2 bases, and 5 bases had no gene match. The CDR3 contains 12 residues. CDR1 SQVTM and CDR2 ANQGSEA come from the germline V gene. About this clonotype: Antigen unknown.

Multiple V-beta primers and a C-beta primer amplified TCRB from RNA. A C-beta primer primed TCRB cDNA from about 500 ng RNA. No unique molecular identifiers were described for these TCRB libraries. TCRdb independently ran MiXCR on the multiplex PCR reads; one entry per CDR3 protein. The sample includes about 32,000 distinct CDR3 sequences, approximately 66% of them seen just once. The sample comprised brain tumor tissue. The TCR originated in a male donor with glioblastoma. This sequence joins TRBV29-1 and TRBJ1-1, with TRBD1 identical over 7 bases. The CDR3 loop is CSVESLRGEAFF. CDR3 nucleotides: TGCAGCGTTGAATCCCTCAGGGGGGAAGCTTTCTTT.